This TCR beta chain derives from a study of blood T cell repertoires in COVID-19. Study at large: From the United States, Italy and Spain came samples of acute and convalescent COVID-19. In each case, the material was cDNA or gDNA derived from T cells, B-cell-depleted T cells, or PBMCs.

It was during active infection that Seattle patients were enrolled and then longitudinally followed. Original data processing: Nucleated cell counts were estimated from reference gene primer amplification. Repertoires were generated with immunoSEQ multiplex PCR, while TCRdb's copy carries only in-frame clones and drops some. From that table come the V and J calls and clone size; the DNA was used to work out D and trimming. The sample shows 60,000 or so clones, approximately 88% of them seen only once. V was pared by 3 bases and J by 4 bases, with 6 bases of the junction left unmatched. This CDR3 has 15 residues. Germline V gives CDR1 KGHSH, CDR2 LQKENI.

This chain links TRBV18 with TRBJ2-1, with TRBD1 matching 7 bases. The clonotype was recovered from a man aged 25 to 40 with COVID-19, enrolled during active disease. The sequenced sample consisted of peripheral blood. The CDR3 nucleotides are TGTGCCAGCTCACCCGCGTCGGGACAGTACAATGAGCAGTTCTTC. As protein: CASSPASGQYNEQFF.